The 14 T cell receptor beta chains below all came from one sample that was sequenced in a study of tacrolimus-resistant gene-edited T cells for transplant recipients. PBMCs were stimulated 6 hours with CMV pp65 and IE-1 peptide pools. The control products were unmodified and expanded in parallel without undergoing electroporation. Enriched CMV-specific T cells were expanded in culture with recombinant human IL-7 and IL-15. TCRdb's table, derived via immunoSEQ multiplex PCR, lists solely in-frame clones and lacks some. The data contain 650 to 800 clones, 50% of them seen just once; the ten biggest clones take up approximately 88%. The sample comprised a CMV-specific product grown in culture. The origin of the receptors is a human donor in good health, a blood donor.

The chain uses TRBV5-1 and TRBJ2-1; TRBD2 matches at 8 bases. Germline CDR1 reads SGHRS; CDR2 reads YFSETQ. The CDR3 extends over 16 amino acids. Trimming at V came to 7 bases and at J to 8 bases, leaving 17 bases not matched to a gene. CDR3 protein: CASRGGVRREDYEQFF. The CDR3 nucleotides read TGCGCCAGCCGTGGGGGTGTGCGGCGGGAGGATTATGAGCAGTTCTTC.

This chain uses TRBV2 with TRBJ2-3; D may be TRBD2 (6 bases). V gave up 7 bases and J gave up 2 bases, with 28 bases separating them. CDR1 is SNHLY, CDR2 FYNNEI, per germline. The CDR3 is made up of 19 amino acids. The CDR3 DNA reads TGTGCCAGCATCCCCTCCGGGGGTGATGACACGTTAAACACAGATACGCAGTATTTT. Amino acid sequence: CASIPSGGDDTLNTDTQYF.

The V gene is TRBV2, the J gene TRBJ2-1, with a possible D match to TRBD1 (6 bases). V lost 6 bases to trimming and J lost 13 bases, with 16 bases between them. The CDR3 is made up of 12 amino acids. Germline CDR1 is SNHLY and CDR2 is FYNNEI. The CDR3 loop is CASRPGWTVQFF. CDR3 in DNA: TGTGCCAGCAGACCCGGCTGGACAGTACAGTTCTTC.

This clone was observed a handful of times. This chain connects TRBV27 to TRBJ1-2, with 10 bases aligning to TRBD1. The CDR3 runs to 15 residues. The germline CDR1 and CDR2 sequences are MNHEY and SMNVEV (reference sequence). Unmatched junction bases numbered 6, after V lost 5 bases and J lost 3 bases. The CDR3 DNA reads TGTGCCAGCAGTGGAACCGGGACAGGGGACTATGGCTACACCTTC. Translated, it gives CASSGTGTGDYGYTF.

This clone is large within its sample. The chain joins TRBV10-3 to TRBJ2-1, with D possibly being TRBD1 or TRBD2 (6 bases each). There are 11 residues in the CDR3. CDR1 and CDR2 from the germline V gene are ENHRY and SYGVKD. Between the trimmed V and J ends, which lost 8 bases and 10 bases, there was a span of 12 bases. CDR3 region: CAISLGGEQFF. CDR3 nucleotides: TGTGCCATCTCACTGGGGGGCGAGCAGTTCTTC.

This clone has a single count. As DNA, the CDR3 is TGTGCCTCCTCTTGGGGGGGGCAGGGGACTGAAGCTTTCTTT. Its translation is CASSWGGQGTEAFF. The chain recombines TRBV2 with TRBJ1-1; the D gene is possibly TRBD1 (6 bases). This CDR3 has 14 amino acids. Germline CDR1 SNHLY, CDR2 FYNNEI. V dropped 11 bases and J dropped 5 bases, with 21 bases sitting between them.

This clone was picked up a small number of times. The rearrangement uses TRBV12-3 or TRBV12-4 and TRBJ2-3; D is ambiguous. The CDR3 length is 11 residues. Trimming removed 0 bases at V and 5 bases at J, with 0 bases between. CDR3 nucleotides: TGTGCCAGCAGTTTAGCAGATACGCAGTATTTT. Encoded protein: CASSLADTQYF.

In this sample, this clone turned up a few times. The chain has TRBV2 and TRBJ2-7, with D possibly called TRBD1 or TRBD2 (5 bases each). V was clipped by 2 bases and J by 0 bases, with 8 bases between them. Germline V gives CDR1 SNHLY, CDR2 FYNNEI. This CDR3 contains 14 residues. The CDR3 coding sequence is TGTGCCAGCAGTGAACGGGGCAGCTCCTACGAGCAGTACTTC. Translating gives CASSERGSSYEQYF.

The sample holds a few counts of this clone. The chain has TRBV7-8 and TRBJ2-5; D may be TRBD1 (6 bases). The CDR3 has 16 amino acids. Germline CDR1 and CDR2: SGHVS and FQNEAQ. The V end was cut by 3 bases, the J end by 5 bases, with 19 bases between. The CDR3: CASSFQGRRLRETQYF. In DNA, the CDR3 is TGTGCCAGCAGCTTTCAGGGGCGTAGGTTAAGGGAGACCCAGTACTTC.

The DNA for the CDR3 is TGTGCCAGCAGCAACCACGGGACGGAAAAAAAAGAGACCCAGTACTTC. Translation: CASSNHGTEKKETQYF. The rearrangement links TRBV25-1 to TRBJ2-5; D tentatively reads TRBD1 or TRBD2 (5 bases each). Between the trimmed V and J ends, which lost 6 bases and 3 bases, there was a span of 20 bases. The CDR3 length is 16 residues. In germline, CDR1 is MGHDK, CDR2 SYGVNS.

Of note for this clone: Germline and junction disagree at one end, which may indicate a read error. The chain uses TRBV3-1 (or the pseudogene TRBV3-2) and TRBJ2-2; the match to TRBD1 covers 9 bases. This CDR3 is 19 amino acids long. The germline V gene encodes CDR1 LGHDT and CDR2 YNNKEL (reference sequence). The CDR3 loop is CASSQEFRDREKTTRELFF. DNA of the CDR3: TGTGCCAGCAGCCAAGAATTCCGGGACAGGGAGAAGACCACCCGGGAGCTGTTTTTT.

This clone is a singleton in its sample. The chain couples TRBV4-1 to TRBJ2-7, with a possible D match to TRBD1 (6 bases). This CDR3 region has 14 residues. Trimming stripped 3 bases from V and 5 bases from J, with 14 bases between. Germline V gives CDR1 MGHRA, CDR2 YSYEKL. The CDR3 here is CASSQQQGTHEQYF. The CDR3 DNA is TGCGCCAGCAGCCAGCAACAGGGTACCCACGAGCAGTACTTC.

The chain employs TRBV27 and TRBJ2-1, with D perhaps given as TRBD1 or TRBD2 (5 bases each). Per the germline V gene, CDR1 is MNHEY and CDR2 is SMNVEV (reference sequence). This CDR3 has 13 amino acids. The ends were cut back, 5 bases at V and 7 bases at J, with 12 bases in the middle. CDR3 coding DNA: TGTGCCAGCAGTGGGGGTGTAATGAATGAGCAGTTCTTC. It specifies CASSGGVMNEQFF.

The V and J genes are TRBV11-3 and TRBJ1-1; D perhaps matches TRBD1 (5 bases). Trimming removed 4 bases at V and 2 bases at J, with 8 bases between. Germline V gene lookup returns CDR1 SGHNT and CDR2 YENEEA. The CDR3 is 13 amino acids. DNA of the CDR3: TGTGCCAGCAGCTGGAGGGGCAACACTGAAGCTTTCTTT. Protein product: CASSWRGNTEAFF.